A single TCR beta chain is shown here with its context. Its antigen is undetermined. The source of the sample is a study of cytomegalovirus exposure and HLA in healthy donors. Study context: The use of the same platform for the roughly 130 validation repertoires and the 666 first-cohort repertoires was reported by a later analysis. Findings and limits, study-wide: The listing of fewer than 200 TCR beta chains classed them as cytomegalovirus-associated. A few CMV-associated chains proved CMV antigen-specific in vitro. For most TCR sequences rarity was the rule, although some public TCRs occurred in many donors.

TCRdb's copy holds only in-frame clones and misses some; the assay was immunoSEQ multiplex PCR. The table records 100,000 to 150,000 clones, about 90% of them present only once. The V segment lost 6 bases and the J segment 3 bases; nucleotides outside the gene matches: 5. Germline CDR1 and CDR2: SEHNR and FQNEAQ (reference sequence). The CDR3 runs to 14 residues. V usage is TRBV7-9 and J usage is TRBJ1-1, with TRBD1 matching 9 bases. The receptor comes from a woman in her late teens or twenties in good health and CMV-seronegative. The sequencing sample was made of PBMCs. CDR3 amino acids: CASSSTGGHTEAFF. The CDR3 nucleotides are TGTGCCAGCAGTTCTACAGGGGGCCACACTGAAGCTTTCTTT.